This entry features one T cell receptor beta chain sequence. Its specific antigen is unknown. Within one base of it there is no much larger clone, and no base qualities were kept. TCR beta CDR3 regions were amplified from RNA transcripts. The first round of RT-PCR for the TCR CDR3 was performed with the HTBI primer set and the Qiagen OneStep RT-PCR kit. A second multiplex PCR round built the libraries, followed by size selection and purification. Libraries were sequenced paired-end with 100 bp reads on an Illumina HiSeq2000. Per the authors' processing: SOAPnuke was used to process the raw data, throwing out any read that contained adapters or uncalled bases, had a mean Phred below 15, or lacked an exact constant-primer or identifier match. COPE v1.2.5 was used to merge high-quality paired reads, and clonotypes were defined as unique nucleotide sequences. MiTCR v1.1 was used to align the clonotypes against IMGT TRBV, TRBD and TRBJ reference segments. The analysis was restricted to V-J combinations with a frequency above 0.0001, which together covered over 99% of the repertoires. A TCS score was defined as the ratio of F50 (clonal expansion) to E x V (chaos), with BLOSUM62-based TCRdist applied between CDR3 peptides within each V-J. Welch's t-statistics and random forest reduced several hundred V-J features to around 14, which were used in a naive Bayes classifier (R e1071). TCRdb reprocessing: public reads trimmed at Q25 with fastp, clones called with MiXCR, in-frame beta chains kept. Merged by CDR3 protein, the rows form single entries marked with the most common genes and DNA. The V and J calls come from TCRdb's annotation, not from the publication. The sample table shows fewer than 600,000 distinct CDR3 sequences, and over 13% are seen once. Together, the top ten hold about a sixth of the sample.

The sample originates from a study of T cells in Graves' hyperthyroidism and ophthalmopathy (dated by TCRdb to between 2018 and 2020). At the level of the whole study: Peripheral blood samples were taken at initial diagnosis, before any treatment was given. The study also compared thyroid tissue and blood T-cell repertoires from more than 5 Graves' hyperthyroidism patients. Prospective prediction of ophthalmopathy was tested in an independent validation cohort consisting of some 18 hyperthyroidism patients and around 16 patients who later progressed to ophthalmopathy. Following sampling, methimazole starting at 30 mg daily was given to hyperthyroidism patients, and high-dose intravenous methylprednisolone was given to ophthalmopathy patients. According to the paper, TCR Vbeta CDR3 sequencing was carried out on over 130 peripheral blood samples, which came from approximately 41 ophthalmopathy, under 85 hyperthyroidism and about 17 progressor patients. To identify TCR V-J signatures that set the groups apart, the researchers used a discovery cohort of approximately 98 patients, made up of some 41 with Graves' ophthalmopathy and some 60 with stable Graves' hyperthyroidism. The roughly 94 discovery patients were randomly split 7:3 into training and test sets. What the authors observed across the whole study: A 13 V-J signature model separated ophthalmopathy from stable hyperthyroidism, with approximately 86% sensitivity and 81.08% specificity in cross-validation and 80%/75% in testing. No statistical method was used to fix the sample size in advance, and group allocation was not hidden from the investigators. Blood samples also contained most of the expanded thyroid clonotypes (frequency above 0.001), which suggests that blood repertoires may reflect thyroid immune responses. In validation, the model predicted progression to ophthalmopathy a median of roughly 6.2 months before onset, with around 70% sensitivity and roughly 72% specificity.

CDR1 MNHEY and CDR2 SVGAGI were looked up in the germline V gene. From its cysteine to its phenylalanine, the CDR3 spans 16 amino acids. The read is trimmed to its CDR3 DNA, 48 bases read in frame from base 1. The germline ends are 13 bases apart after V is trimmed by 2 bases and J by 2 bases. Stable Graves' hyperthyroidism was defined as the absence of progression to ophthalmopathy over 18 months of follow-up. Hyperthyroidism patients were newly diagnosed, had a disease duration of under 2 months, and were aged 18 to 65 years. Any patient with an uncontrolled infection, another autoimmune disease, pregnancy or lactation was excluded. Diagnoses relied on clinical symptoms, serum thyroxine and TRAb, thyroid ultrasound and orbital computed tomography. PBMCs were separated from approximately 10 ml of fresh peripheral blood using Ficoll-Paque density gradient centrifugation. Total RNA was extracted using Trizol reagent, and RNA quality was assessed on an Agilent 2100 Bioanalyzer.

Material: blood. This receptor was identified in a woman aged 18-29 years with Graves' hyperthyroidism. This chain is built from TRBV6-5 and TRBJ1-5; the D gene identity is not certain. The nucleotide sequence is given as TGTGCCAGCAGTTACGGGTCTCCCTTTGGCAATCAGCCCCAGCATTTT. This gives the protein CASSYGSPFGNQPQHF.